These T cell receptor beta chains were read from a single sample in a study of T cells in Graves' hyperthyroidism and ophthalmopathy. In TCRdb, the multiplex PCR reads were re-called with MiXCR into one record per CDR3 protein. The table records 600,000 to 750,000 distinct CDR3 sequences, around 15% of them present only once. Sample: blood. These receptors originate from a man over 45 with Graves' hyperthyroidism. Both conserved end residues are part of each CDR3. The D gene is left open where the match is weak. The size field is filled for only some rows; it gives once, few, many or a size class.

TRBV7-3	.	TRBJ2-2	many	TGTGCCAGCAGCGGGGTGGGCTACACCGGGGAGCTGTTTTTT	CASSGVGYTGELFF
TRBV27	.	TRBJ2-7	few	TGTGCCAGCAGTCCGGGTGTCTTCAAGCAGTACTTC	CASSPGVFKQYF
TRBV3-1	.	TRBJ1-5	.	TGTGCCAGCAGCCAAGATCAAGGGTTCAATCAGCCCCAGCATTTT	CASSQDQGFNQPQHF
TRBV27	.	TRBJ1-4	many	TGTGCCAGCAGCTTAAGTGGGGAAAAACTGTTTTTT	CASSLSGEKLFF
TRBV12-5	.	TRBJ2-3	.	TGTGCTAGTGGTTTGGTACAGCGGCCCACAGATACGCAGTATTTT	CASGLVQRPTDTQYF
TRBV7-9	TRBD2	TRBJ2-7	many	TGTGCCAGCAGCCTCTCAGCGGGATATCTGTACGAGCAGTACTTC	CASSLSAGYLYEQYF
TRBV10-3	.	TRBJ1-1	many	TGTGCCATCAGTGACACGCAGGCAGGCCCTGAAGCTTTCTTT	CAISDTQAGPEAFF
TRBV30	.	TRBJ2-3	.	TGTGCCTGGAGCCTGGCAGGGACCTCTAGCACAGATACGCAGTATTTT	CAWSLAGTSSTDTQYF
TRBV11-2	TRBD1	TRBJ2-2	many	TGTGCCAGCAGCTTATTCGTAAGGGACAGGCATACCGGGGAGCTGTTTTTT	CASSLFVRDRHTGELFF
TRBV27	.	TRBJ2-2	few	TGTGCCAGCAGTCCCGACTACCCGAACACCGGGGAGCTGTTTTTT	CASSPDYPNTGELFF
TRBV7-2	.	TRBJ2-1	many	TGTGCCAGCAGCCCCCCGGGACTGGGGAATGAGCAGTTCTTC	CASSPPGLGNEQFF
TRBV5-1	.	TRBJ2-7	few	TGCGCCAGCAGTGTTGATGGGTTTATTACCTACGAGCAGTACTTC	CASSVDGFITYEQYF
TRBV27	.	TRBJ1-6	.	TGTGCCAGCAGTTTTACAGCTAATTCACCCCTCCACTTT	CASSFTANSPLHF
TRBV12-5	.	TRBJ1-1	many	TGTGCTAGTGGTATAAAACTCCCACAGAACACTGAAGCTTTCTTT	CASGIKLPQNTEAFF
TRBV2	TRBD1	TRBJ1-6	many	TGTGCCAGCACTACATTCGGACAGGGGAATTCACCCCTCCACTTT	CASTTFGQGNSPLHF
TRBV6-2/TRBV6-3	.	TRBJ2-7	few	TGTGCCAGCAGCAGTTCTCTACGGATAATCTACGAGCAGTACTTC	CASSSSLRIIYEQYF
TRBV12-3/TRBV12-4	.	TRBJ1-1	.	TGTGCCAGCAGTTTATTAAGGGGTAAGAACACTGAAGCTTTCTTT	CASSLLRGKNTEAFF
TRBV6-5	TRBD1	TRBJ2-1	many	TGTGCCAGCAGTTACGACAGGGGGCGAGAGAATGAGCAGTTCTTC	CASSYDRGRENEQFF
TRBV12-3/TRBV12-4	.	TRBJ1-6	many	TGTGCCAGCAGTTTTAGTCGGGATTCACCCCTCCACTTT	CASSFSRDSPLHF
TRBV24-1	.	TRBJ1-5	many	TGTGCCACCAGTGATATCACAGGGAATCAGCCCCAGCATTTT	CATSDITGNQPQHF
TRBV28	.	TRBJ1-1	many	TGTGCCAGCAGTCCCTTTTTAGCAGCCAACACTGAAGCTTTCTTT	CASSPFLAANTEAFF
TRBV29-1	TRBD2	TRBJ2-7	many	TGCAGCGTTTCCACTAGCGGGAGTTACGAGCAGTACTTC	CSVSTSGSYEQYF
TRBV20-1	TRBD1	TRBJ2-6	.	TGCAGTGCGGGACAGGGGACCGGGGCCAACGTCCTGACTTTC	CSAGQGTGANVLTF
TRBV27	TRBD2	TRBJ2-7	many	TGTGCCAGCAGTACCAGATCTAGCGGGAGGAACGAGCAGTACTTC	CASSTRSSGRNEQYF
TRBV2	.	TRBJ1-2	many	TGTGCCAGCAGTGAACATGAGGACACCTATGGCTACACCTTC	CASSEHEDTYGYTF
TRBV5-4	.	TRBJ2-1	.	TGTGCCAGCAGCTTGGTTAGCAGCCCCCTAGGGGATGAGCAGTTCTTC	CASSLVSSPLGDEQFF
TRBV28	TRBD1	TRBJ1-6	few	TGTGCCAGCAATACAGGGGAGTCACCCCTCCACTTT	CASNTGESPLHF
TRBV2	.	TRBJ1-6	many	TGTGCCAGCAGTGATGGTCCAATCTCCTATAATTCACCCCTCCACTTT	CASSDGPISYNSPLHF